Below are 27 T cell receptor beta chains sequenced from a single sample in a study of tumour-infiltrating T cells in Burkitt lymphoma. TCRdb's copy holds only in-frame clones and misses some; the assay was immunoSEQ multiplex PCR. The table records approximately 46,000 clones, 31% of them present only once. The sequencing sample was made of tumor tissue. The receptors shown here come from a human donor with Burkitt lymphoma.

This clone was counted between two and nine times. The chain carries TRBV15 and TRBJ2-3; D gene uncertain. Per the germline V gene, CDR1 is LNHNV and CDR2 is YYDKDF (reference sequence). This CDR3 has 14 amino acids. V dropped 5 bases and J dropped 2 bases, with 11 bases sitting between them. This chain's CDR3 is CATSHDVFTDTQYF. Here the CDR3 DNA reads TGTGCCACCAGCCATGACGTTTTCACAGATACGCAGTATTTT.

The CDR3 here is CATTTGANTEAFF. Written as DNA, the CDR3 is TGTGCCACCACAACGGGAGCGAACACTGAAGCTTTCTTT. This rearrangement joins TRBV10-3 to TRBJ1-1; D gene unclear. CDR1 ENHRY and CDR2 SYGVKD come from the germline V gene. The CDR3 runs 13 residues. Between the trimmed V and J ends, which lost 10 bases and 1 base, there was a span of 13 bases.

This chain connects TRBV7-9 to TRBJ1-1; D uncertain. V gave up 3 bases and J gave up 1 base, with 6 bases separating them. Germline assignment: CDR1 SEHNR and CDR2 FQNEAQ (reference sequence). This CDR3 region has 13 residues. This CDR3 reads CASSFQANTEAFF. Here the CDR3 DNA reads TGTGCCAGCAGCTTCCAGGCGAACACTGAAGCTTTCTTT.

This clone has only a few counts. This chain uses TRBV2 with TRBJ1-3, with unresolved D. The V and J ends lost 1 base and 0 bases respectively, with 13 bases between them. The CDR3 is made up of 17 amino acids. Germline V lookup: CDR1 SNHLY, CDR2 FYNNEI. Written as DNA, the CDR3 is TGTGCCAGCAGTGAAGGTCATGTGGCGGGCTCTGGAAACACCATATATTTT. Protein sequence: CASSEGHVAGSGNTIYF.

The chain couples TRBV11-1 to TRBJ2-1; either TRBD1 or TRBD2 may supply D (5 bases each). Germline-derived CDR1 and CDR2 are SGHAT and FQDESV (reference sequence). The CDR3 loop spans 16 amino acids. Trimming removed 5 bases at V and 2 bases at J, with 16 bases between. The CDR3, as DNA: TGTGCCAGCAGCCGGGGCCGGGACCGACCCTACAATGAGCAGTTCTTC. Residues: CASSRGRDRPYNEQFF.

This clone was seen only a few times. V is TRBV5-4 and J is TRBJ2-7; the match to TRBD2 covers 8 bases. V shed 5 bases and J 0 bases; nucleotides not matched to a gene: 7. The CDR3 spans 15 residues. The V gene's germline CDR1 is SGHNT and CDR2 YYREEE (reference sequence). The CDR3 DNA reads as TGTGCCAGCAGTTCCGGGGGGGAGAGCTCCTACGAGCAGTACTTC. Translating it yields CASSSGGESSYEQYF.

The J gene is TRBJ1-2, the V gene TRBV6-1, with unresolved D. V was cut by 1 base and J by 5 bases, with 8 bases left in between. CDR3 length: 13 amino acids. In germline, CDR1 is MNHNS, CDR2 SASEGT. The CDR3 DNA reads as TGTGCCAGCAGTGAAGGAGCCGGGTATGGCTACACCTTC. This translates into CASSEGAGYGYTF.

This chain joins TRBV25-1 and TRBJ2-2; TRBD1 or TRBD2 may be the D gene (5 bases each). The germline V and J ends were trimmed by 7 bases and 6 bases, with 12 bases remaining between them. Germline V gives CDR1 MGHDK, CDR2 SYGVNS. This CDR3 has 13 amino acids. The CDR3 sequence is CASTWLGAGELFF. The CDR3 DNA is TGTGCCAGCACGTGGCTGGGGGCCGGGGAGCTGTTTTTT.

The chain is built from TRBV18 and TRBJ2-5; D ambiguous. Germline CDR1 KGHSH, CDR2 LQKENI. This CDR3 comprises 14 residues. V was shortened by 3 bases and J by 2 bases, with 10 bases between the two germline ends. CDR3 amino acids: CASSPFGSQETQYF. In DNA form, the CDR3 reads TGTGCCAGCTCACCTTTTGGCAGTCAAGAGACCCAGTACTTC.

This clone has just a few counts. This rearrangement joins TRBV6-5 to TRBJ2-6, with D possibly TRBD2 on 5 matching bases. Per the germline V gene, CDR1 is MNHEY and CDR2 is SVGAGI. Trimming left V 0 bases short and J 4 bases short, with 10 bases between. The length of the CDR3 is 16 residues. This CDR3 is CASSYSSGIGANVLTF. The DNA of the CDR3 is TGTGCCAGCAGTTACTCTTCCGGGATAGGGGCCAACGTCCTGACTTTC.

The rearrangement uses TRBV4-1 and TRBJ2-6; D could derive from TRBD1 or TRBD2 (5 bases each). Trimming left V 7 bases short and J 0 bases short, with 16 bases between. The germline V gene encodes CDR1 MGHRA and CDR2 YSYEKL. This CDR3 is 17 amino acids long. The CDR3 loop reads CASNGAPTFSGANVLTF. CDR3 nucleotide sequence: TGCGCCAGCAACGGGGCCCCGACCTTCTCTGGGGCCAACGTCCTGACTTTC.

This clone was observed a few times. The chain employs TRBV14 and TRBJ1-1; the match to TRBD1 covers 7 bases. Germline V gene lookup returns CDR1 SGHDN and CDR2 FVKESK. J was trimmed by 0 bases and V by 2 bases; bases with no gene match: 15. The CDR3 covers 19 residues. CDR3 region: CASSQMGGGGLFLNTEAFF. In DNA form, the CDR3 reads TGTGCCAGCAGCCAAATGGGAGGGGGCGGATTGTTCCTGAACACTGAAGCTTTCTTT.

J is TRBJ2-3 and V is TRBV7-9, with 7 nucleotides matching TRBD2. V shed 0 bases, J shed 2 bases, and the junction held 5 bases outside the gene matches. The germline gives CDR1 SEHNR, CDR2 FQNEAQ (reference sequence). The CDR3 spans 16 residues. CDR3: CASSLAGGDPTDTQYF. In DNA, the CDR3 is TGTGCCAGCAGCTTAGCGGGGGGGGACCCCACAGATACGCAGTATTTT. Variable domain in full (rest from reference TRBV7-9 and TRBJ2-3): DTGVSQNPRHKITKRGQNVTFRCDPISEHNRLYWYRQTLGQGPEFLTYFQNEAQLEKSRLLSDRFSAERPKGSFSTLEIQRTEQGDSAMYLCASSLAGGDPTDTQYFGPGTRLTVL.

The chain carries TRBV19 and TRBJ1-1; unclear D gene. The CDR3 contains 13 residues. V was trimmed by 6 bases and J by 0 bases, leaving 8 bases between them. The V gene's germline CDR1 is LNHDA and CDR2 SQIVND (reference sequence). The CDR3 DNA reads as TGTGCCAGTAGCTCTTACATGAACACTGAAGCTTTCTTT. It specifies CASSSYMNTEAFF.

The chain carries TRBV4-3 and TRBJ2-3, with 11 bases that match TRBD1. Germline assignment: CDR1 LGHNA and CDR2 YSLEER. The CDR3 is made up of 13 amino acids. Germline trimming cut 4 bases from V and 14 bases from J; bases unmatched to any gene: 8. The DNA for the CDR3 is TGCGCCAGCAGCCCCCTGGACAGGGGGCGTTTGTATTTT. Translation: CASSPLDRGRLYF.

The gene calls are TRBV19 and TRBJ2-1; D may correspond to TRBD1 or TRBD2 (5 bases each). The CDR3 is 14 amino acids. The germline V gene has CDR1 LNHDA and CDR2 SQIVND (reference sequence). Trimming shortened V by 6 bases and J by 2 bases, and 11 bases separated the two germline ends. CDR3 in DNA: TGTGCCAGTAGCCATGGGGGAACCTACAATGAGCAGTTCTTC. Translating it yields CASSHGGTYNEQFF.

The V gene is TRBV5-8, the J gene TRBJ2-2; TRBD1 aligns across 11 bases. This CDR3 region has 16 residues. Germline V gene lookup returns CDR1 SGHTS and CDR2 YDEGEE. V was pared by 4 bases and J by 3 bases, with 5 bases of the junction left unmatched. Here the CDR3 DNA reads TGTGCCAGCAGCACAAGGACAGGGGGCTACACCGGGGAGCTGTTTTTT. Amino acid sequence: CASSTRTGGYTGELFF.

This chain connects TRBV4-3 to TRBJ2-5; 8 bases fit TRBD1. Germline CDR1 LGHNA, CDR2 YSLEER. The V segment lost 4 bases and the J segment 3 bases; nucleotides outside the gene matches: 7. This CDR3 is 15 amino acids long. DNA of the CDR3: TGCGCCAGCAGCCGACTTACAGGGGGGAAAGAGACCCAGTACTTC. Its protein product is CASSRLTGGKETQYF.

This clone showed up just a few times. This chain connects TRBV30 to TRBJ1-4; D gene unclear. The CDR3 has 11 residues. The germline CDR1 and CDR2 sequences are GTSNPN and SVGIG (reference sequence). The germline V and J ends were trimmed by 2 bases and 12 bases, with 10 bases remaining between them. The CDR3 coding sequence is TGTGCCTGGAGTCAGAGTGTGGAACTGTTTTTT. It codes for CAWSQSVELFF.

The rearrangement links TRBV27 to TRBJ2-7, with D possibly being TRBD2 (6 bases). The CDR3 spans 13 residues. Trimming removed 8 bases from V and 2 bases from J, with 13 bases in between. From germline, CDR1 is MNHEY and CDR2 SMNVEV (reference sequence). The CDR3 nucleotides are TGTGCCAGCCAGCGGGCAGGGACCTACGAGCAGTACTTC. Translating gives CASQRAGTYEQYF.

This clone has a handful of counts. The chain has TRBV4-3 and TRBJ1-3; 7 nucleotides align to TRBD1. Germline V gene sequence: CDR1 LGHNA, CDR2 YSLEER. Trimming took 1 base from V and 11 from J; bases not matched to a gene: 8. This CDR3 is built from 14 residues. The CDR3 DNA sequence: TGCGCCAGCAGCCAAGCTTCACCGGGACAGCCCATATATTTT. Amino acid sequence: CASSQASPGQPIYF.

This chain links TRBV5-4 with TRBJ2-3; no definite D call. There are 15 residues in the CDR3. V dropped 0 bases and J dropped 5 bases, with 13 bases sitting between them. CDR1 is SGHNT and CDR2 is YYREEE in the germline V gene (reference sequence). CDR3 nucleotide sequence: TGTGCCAGCAGCTTGGGAGGAGCGTTCCTAGATACGCAGTATTTT. This gives the protein CASSLGGAFLDTQYF.

The sample holds a few counts of this clone. The chain recombines TRBV29-1 with TRBJ2-1; TRBD2 aligns across 7 bases. The length of the CDR3 is 16 residues. V was clipped by 3 bases and J by 0 bases; unmatched bases: 8. Germline lookup yields CDR1 SQVTM and CDR2 ANQGSEA. The chain's CDR3 is CSVEGSGSYSYNEQFF. The CDR3 nucleotides are TGCAGCGTTGAGGGTAGCGGGTCATACTCCTACAATGAGCAGTTCTTC.

The CDR3 nucleotides read TGTGCCAGCAGTGGCACCCGACAGGGGGAGCAGTTCTTC. This gives the protein CASSGTRQGEQFF. The chain recombines TRBV2 with TRBJ2-1, with 8 positions matching TRBD1. V dropped 4 bases and J dropped 10; count of bases not matched to a gene: 6. The CDR3 loop spans 13 amino acids. Germline V lookup: CDR1 SNHLY, CDR2 FYNNEI.

The V and J genes are TRBV28 and TRBJ1-4; D remains ambiguous. Between the trimmed V and J ends, which lost 8 bases and 8 bases, there was a span of 18 bases. The germline CDR1 and CDR2 sequences are MDHEN and SYDVKM. The length of the CDR3 is 14 residues. The CDR3 coding sequence is TGTGCCAGCGGGGAAATGAGACGGCGGGAAAAACTGTTTTTT. Amino acid sequence: CASGEMRRREKLFF.

The chain recombines TRBV10-3 with TRBJ1-1; D is ambiguous. The CDR3 is 14 amino acids. The V and J ends lost 3 bases and 2 bases respectively, with 10 bases between them. Germline V CDR1 and CDR2: ENHRY, SYGVKD. This chain's CDR3 is CAISDLGINTEAFF. CDR3 sequence (DNA): TGTGCCATCAGTGATCTGGGGATTAACACTGAAGCTTTCTTT.

In this sample, this clone turned up a few times. The chain links TRBV6-5 to TRBJ1-5; D gene uncertain. The germline V and J ends were trimmed by 0 bases and 6 bases, with 12 bases remaining between them. Per the germline V gene, CDR1 is MNHEY and CDR2 is SVGAGI. This CDR3 is 15 amino acids long. The CDR3 DNA reads TGTGCCAGCAGTTACTCATCACGGGCCAGTCAGCCCCAGCATTTT. Translation: CASSYSSRASQPQHF.